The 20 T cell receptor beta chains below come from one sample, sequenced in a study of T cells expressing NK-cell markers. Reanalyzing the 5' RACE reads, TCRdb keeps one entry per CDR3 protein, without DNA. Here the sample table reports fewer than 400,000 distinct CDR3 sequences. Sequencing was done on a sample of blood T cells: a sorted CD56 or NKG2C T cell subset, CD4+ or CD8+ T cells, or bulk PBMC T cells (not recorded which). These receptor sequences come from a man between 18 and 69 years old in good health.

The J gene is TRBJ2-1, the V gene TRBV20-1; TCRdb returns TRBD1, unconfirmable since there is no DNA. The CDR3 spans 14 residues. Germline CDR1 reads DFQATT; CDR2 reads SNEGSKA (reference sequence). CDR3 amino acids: CSALRTRTYNEQFF.

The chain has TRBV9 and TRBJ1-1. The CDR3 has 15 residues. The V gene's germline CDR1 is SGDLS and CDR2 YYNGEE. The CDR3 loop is CASSVLSTGTTEAFF.

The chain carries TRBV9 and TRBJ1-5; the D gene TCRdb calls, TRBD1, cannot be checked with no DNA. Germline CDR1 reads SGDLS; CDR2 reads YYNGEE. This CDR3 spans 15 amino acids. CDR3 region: CASSVGDRPYQPQHF.

CDR3 in amino acids: CASSSTGRSETQYF. This chain joins TRBV7-9 and TRBJ2-5; TCRdb selects TRBD1, and the lack of DNA leaves this call unchecked. Germline V lookup: CDR1 SEHNR, CDR2 FQNEAQ (reference sequence). The CDR3 extends over 14 amino acids.

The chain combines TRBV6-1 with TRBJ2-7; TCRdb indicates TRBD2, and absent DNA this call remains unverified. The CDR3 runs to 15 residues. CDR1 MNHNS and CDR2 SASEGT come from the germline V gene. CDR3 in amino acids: CASRAPGRWLHEQYF.

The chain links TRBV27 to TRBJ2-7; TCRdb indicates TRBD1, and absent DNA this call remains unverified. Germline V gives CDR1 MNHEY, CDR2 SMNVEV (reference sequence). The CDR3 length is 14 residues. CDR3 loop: CASSLVREKSEQYF.

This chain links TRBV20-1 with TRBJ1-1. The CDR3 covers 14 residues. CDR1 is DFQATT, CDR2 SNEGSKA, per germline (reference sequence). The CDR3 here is CSARREGMNTEAFF.

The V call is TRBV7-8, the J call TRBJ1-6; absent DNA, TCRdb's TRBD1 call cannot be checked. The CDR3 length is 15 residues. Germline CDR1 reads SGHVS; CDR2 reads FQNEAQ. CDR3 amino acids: CASRRGTGELSPLHF.

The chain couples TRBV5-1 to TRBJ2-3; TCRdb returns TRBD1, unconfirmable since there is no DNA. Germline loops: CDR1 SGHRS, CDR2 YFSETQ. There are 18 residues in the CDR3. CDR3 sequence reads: CASSQGGPGIIGTDTQYF.

The CDR3 spells CASRTGAGITDTQYF. The J gene is TRBJ2-3, the V gene TRBV4-1; TCRdb reports TRBD1, a call that lacks DNA to check it against. The germline CDR1 and CDR2 sequences are MGHRA and YSYEKL. There are 15 residues in the CDR3.

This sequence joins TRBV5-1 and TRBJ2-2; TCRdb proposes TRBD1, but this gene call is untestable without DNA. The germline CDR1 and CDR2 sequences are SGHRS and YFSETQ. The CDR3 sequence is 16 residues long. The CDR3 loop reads CASSKLGQANTGELFF. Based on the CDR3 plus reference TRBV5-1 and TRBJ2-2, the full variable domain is KAGVTQTPRYLIKTRGQQVTLSCSPISGHRSVSWYQQTPGQGLQFLFEYFSETQRNKGNFPGRFSGRQFSNSRSEMNVSTLELGDSALYLCASSKLGQANTGELFFGEGSRLTVL.

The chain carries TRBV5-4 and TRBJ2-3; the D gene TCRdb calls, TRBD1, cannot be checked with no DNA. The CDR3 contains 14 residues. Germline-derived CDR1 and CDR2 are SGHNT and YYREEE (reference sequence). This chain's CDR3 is CASRGGAGADTQYF. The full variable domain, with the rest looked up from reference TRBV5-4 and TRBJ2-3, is ETGVTQSPTHLIKTRGQQVTLRCSSQSGHNTVSWYQQALGQGPQFIFQYYREEENGRGNFPPRFSGLQFPNYSSELNVNALELDDSALYLCASRGGAGADTQYFGPGTRLTVL.

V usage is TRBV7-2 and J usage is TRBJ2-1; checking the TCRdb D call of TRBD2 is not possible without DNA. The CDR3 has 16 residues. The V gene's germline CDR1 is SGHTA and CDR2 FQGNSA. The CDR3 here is CASSSPLAGSYNEQFF.

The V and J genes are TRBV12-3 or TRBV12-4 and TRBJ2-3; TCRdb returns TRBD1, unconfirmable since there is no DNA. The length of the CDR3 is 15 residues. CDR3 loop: CASGAGYPSTDTQYF.

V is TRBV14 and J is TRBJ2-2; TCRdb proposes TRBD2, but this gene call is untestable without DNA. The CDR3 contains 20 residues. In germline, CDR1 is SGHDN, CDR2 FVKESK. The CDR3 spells CASSQEHPPGVAGGVRELFF.

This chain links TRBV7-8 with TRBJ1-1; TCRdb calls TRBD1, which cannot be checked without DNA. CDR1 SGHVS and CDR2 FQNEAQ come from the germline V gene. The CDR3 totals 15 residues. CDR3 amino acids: CASSTGTGGNTEAFF.

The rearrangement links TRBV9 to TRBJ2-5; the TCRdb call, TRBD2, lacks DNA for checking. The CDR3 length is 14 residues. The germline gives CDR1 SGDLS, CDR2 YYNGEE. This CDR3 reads CASSVRGGMETQYF. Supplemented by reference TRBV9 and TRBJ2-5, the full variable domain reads DSGVTQTPKHLITATGQRVTLRCSPRSGDLSVYWYQQSLDQGLQFLIQYYNGEERAKGNILERFSAQQFPDLHSELNLSSLELGDSALYFCASSVRGGMETQYFGPGTRLLVL.

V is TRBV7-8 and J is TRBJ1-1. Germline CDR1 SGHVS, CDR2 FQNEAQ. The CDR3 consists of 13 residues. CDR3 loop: CASTSSRYTEAFF.

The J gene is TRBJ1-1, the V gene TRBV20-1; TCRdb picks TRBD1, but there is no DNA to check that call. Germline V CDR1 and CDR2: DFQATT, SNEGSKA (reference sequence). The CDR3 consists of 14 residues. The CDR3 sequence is CSAREVKGATEAFF.

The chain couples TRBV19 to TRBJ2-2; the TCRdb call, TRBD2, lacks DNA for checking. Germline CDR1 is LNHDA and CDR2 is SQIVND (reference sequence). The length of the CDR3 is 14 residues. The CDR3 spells CASRGTINTGELFF. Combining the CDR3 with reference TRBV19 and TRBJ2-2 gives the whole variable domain DGGITQSPKYLFRKEGQNVTLSCEQNLNHDAMYWYRQDPGQGLRLIYYSQIVNDFQKGDIAEGYSVSREKKESFPLTVTSAQKNPTAFYLCASRGTINTGELFFGEGSRLTVL.